These 7 T cell receptor beta chains share one sample of origin, sequenced in a study of T cells in Graves' hyperthyroidism and ophthalmopathy. Researchers took RNA transcripts and amplified the TCR beta CDR3 regions from them. Initially, a first-round RT-PCR of the TCR CDR3 employed the HTBI primer set. TCRdb itself ran the multiplex PCR reads through MiXCR, one entry per CDR3 protein. Of 550,000 to 600,000 distinct CDR3 sequences in the sample, 14% were seen once. The source material was blood. Receptor source: a woman aged 18-29 years with Graves' ophthalmopathy.

This clonotype was seen a few times. The rearrangement joins TRBV4-1 to TRBJ1-2, with 10 bases matching TRBD1. Trimming took 5 bases from V and 7 from J; bases not matched to a gene: 7. From germline, CDR1 is MGHRA and CDR2 YSYEKL. The CDR3 totals 14 residues. This CDR3 reads CASSFRTGGGGYTF. The CDR3 coding sequence is TGCGCCAGCAGCTTCCGGACAGGGGGAGGTGGCTACACCTTC.

This clonotype was counted between two and nine times. The rearrangement links TRBV18 to TRBJ1-1, with D uncertain. Trimming stripped 3 bases from V and 8 bases from J, with 16 bases between. CDR3 size: 14 residues. Germline CDR1 is KGHSH and CDR2 is LQKENI. The DNA of the CDR3 is TGTGCCAGCTCACCCGTGGACGGAAACTTCGAAGCTTTCTTT. It is translated as CASSPVDGNFEAFF.

V gene TRBV19 combines with J gene TRBJ1-5, with D hard to call. Per the germline V gene, CDR1 is LNHDA and CDR2 is SQIVND (reference sequence). CDR3 length: 13 residues. Trimming removed 3 bases at V and 3 bases at J, with 6 bases between. CDR3: CASSIADNQPQHF. DNA for the CDR3: TGTGCCAGTAGTATTGCAGACAATCAGCCCCAGCATTTT. Supplemented by reference TRBV19 and TRBJ1-5, the full variable domain reads DGGITQSPKYLFRKEGQNVTLSCEQNLNHDAMYWYRQDPGQGLRLIYYSQIVNDFQKGDIAEGYSVSREKKESFPLTVTSAQKNPTAFYLCASSIADNQPQHFGDGTRLSIL.

This clonotype was observed at least ten times. The chain links TRBV28 to TRBJ1-2; 8 nucleotides align to TRBD1. With 6 bases clipped from V and 8 bases from J, the junction kept 14 bases outside the gene matches. Germline loops: CDR1 MDHEN, CDR2 SYDVKM. The CDR3 length is 15 residues. CDR3 bases: TGTGCCAGCAGCTACCGGGACAGGACGCCGGAGGGCTACACCTTC. Translation: CASSYRDRTPEGYTF.

The J gene is TRBJ2-7, the V gene TRBV7-2, with TRBD2 matching 13 bases. The CDR3 consists of 16 residues. J was trimmed by 3 bases and V by 5 bases; bases with no gene match: 7. The V gene's germline CDR1 is SGHTA and CDR2 FQGNSA. CDR3 residues: CASSPGLAGEYYEQYF. CDR3 nucleotides: TGTGCCAGCAGCCCCGGACTAGCGGGAGAGTACTACGAGCAGTACTTC.

The rearrangement uses TRBV3-1 and TRBJ1-5; D ambiguous. The CDR3 is made up of 17 amino acids. Germline assignment: CDR1 LGHDT and CDR2 YNNKEL (reference sequence). Trimming shortened V by 0 bases and J by 2 bases, and 14 bases separated the two germline ends. The CDR3 coding sequence is TGTGCCAGCAGCCAAGAATGGTGGGCTGAGGGCAATCAGCCCCAGCATTTT. It translates to CASSQEWWAEGNQPQHF. The full variable domain, in which reference TRBV3-1 and TRBJ1-5 provide the parts outside the CDR3, is DTAVSQTPKYLVTQMGNDKSIKCEQNLGHDTMYWYKQDSKKFLKIMFSYNNKELIINETVPNRFSPKSPDKAHLNLHINSLELGDSAVYFCASSQEWWAEGNQPQHFGDGTRLSIL.

This CDR3 is CATSDLEQGGEETQYF. The CDR3 bases are TGTGCCACCAGTGATTTGGAACAGGGCGGAGAAGAGACCCAGTACTTC. The chain employs TRBV24-1 and TRBJ2-5; TRBD1 is a possible D gene (6 bases). With 0 bases removed from V and 3 bases from J, the gap between germline ends came to 13 bases. The CDR3 extends over 16 amino acids. Looked up from germline, CDR1 is KGHDR and CDR2 is SFDVKD.